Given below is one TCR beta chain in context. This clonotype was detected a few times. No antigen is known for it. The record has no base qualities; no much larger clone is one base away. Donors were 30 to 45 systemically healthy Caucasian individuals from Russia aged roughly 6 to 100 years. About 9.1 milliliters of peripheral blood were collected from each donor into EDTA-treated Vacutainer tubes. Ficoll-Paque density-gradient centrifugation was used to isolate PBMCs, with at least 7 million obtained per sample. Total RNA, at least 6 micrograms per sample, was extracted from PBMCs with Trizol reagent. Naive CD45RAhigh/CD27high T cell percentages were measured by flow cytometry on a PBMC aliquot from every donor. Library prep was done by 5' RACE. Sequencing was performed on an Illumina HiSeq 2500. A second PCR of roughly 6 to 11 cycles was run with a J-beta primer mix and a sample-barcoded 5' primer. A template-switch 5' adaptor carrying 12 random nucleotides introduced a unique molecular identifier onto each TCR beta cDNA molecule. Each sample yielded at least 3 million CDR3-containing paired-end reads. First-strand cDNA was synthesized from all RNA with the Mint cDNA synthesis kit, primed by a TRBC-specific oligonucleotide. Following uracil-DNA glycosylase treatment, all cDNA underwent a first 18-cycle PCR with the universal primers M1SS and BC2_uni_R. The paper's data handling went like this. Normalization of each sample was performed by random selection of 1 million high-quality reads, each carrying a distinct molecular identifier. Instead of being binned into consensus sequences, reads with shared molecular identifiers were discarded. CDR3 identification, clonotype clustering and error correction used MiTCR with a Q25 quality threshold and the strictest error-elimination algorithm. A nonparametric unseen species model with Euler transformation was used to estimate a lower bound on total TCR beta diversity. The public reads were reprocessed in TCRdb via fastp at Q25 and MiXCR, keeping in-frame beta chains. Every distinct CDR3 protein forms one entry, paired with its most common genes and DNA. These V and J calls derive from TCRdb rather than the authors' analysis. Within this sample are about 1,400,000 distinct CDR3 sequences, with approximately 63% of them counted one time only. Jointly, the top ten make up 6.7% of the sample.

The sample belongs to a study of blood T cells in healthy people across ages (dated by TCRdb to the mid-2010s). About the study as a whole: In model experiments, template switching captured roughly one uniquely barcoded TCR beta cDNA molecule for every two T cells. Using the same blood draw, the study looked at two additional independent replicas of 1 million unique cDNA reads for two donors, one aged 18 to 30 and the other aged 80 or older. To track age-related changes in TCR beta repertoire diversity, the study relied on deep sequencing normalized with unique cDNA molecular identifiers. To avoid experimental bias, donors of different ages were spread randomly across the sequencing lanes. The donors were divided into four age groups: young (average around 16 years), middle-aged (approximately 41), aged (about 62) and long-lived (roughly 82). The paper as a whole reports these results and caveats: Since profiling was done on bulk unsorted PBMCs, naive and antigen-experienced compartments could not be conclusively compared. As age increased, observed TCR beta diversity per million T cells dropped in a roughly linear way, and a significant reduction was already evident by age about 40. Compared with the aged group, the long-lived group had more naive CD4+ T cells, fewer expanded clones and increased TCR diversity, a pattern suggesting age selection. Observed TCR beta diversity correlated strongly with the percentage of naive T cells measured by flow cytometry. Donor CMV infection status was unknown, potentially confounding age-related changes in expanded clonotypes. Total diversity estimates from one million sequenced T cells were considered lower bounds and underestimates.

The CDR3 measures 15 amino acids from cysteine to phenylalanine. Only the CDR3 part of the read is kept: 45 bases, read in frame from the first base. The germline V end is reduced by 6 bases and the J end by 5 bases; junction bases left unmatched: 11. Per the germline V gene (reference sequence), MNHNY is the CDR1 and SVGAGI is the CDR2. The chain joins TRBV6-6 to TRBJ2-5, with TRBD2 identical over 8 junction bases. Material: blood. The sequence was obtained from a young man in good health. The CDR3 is CASRPPGGPMETQYF. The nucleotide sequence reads TGTGCCAGCAGACCCCCGGGGGGGCCCATGGAGACCCAGTACTTC.